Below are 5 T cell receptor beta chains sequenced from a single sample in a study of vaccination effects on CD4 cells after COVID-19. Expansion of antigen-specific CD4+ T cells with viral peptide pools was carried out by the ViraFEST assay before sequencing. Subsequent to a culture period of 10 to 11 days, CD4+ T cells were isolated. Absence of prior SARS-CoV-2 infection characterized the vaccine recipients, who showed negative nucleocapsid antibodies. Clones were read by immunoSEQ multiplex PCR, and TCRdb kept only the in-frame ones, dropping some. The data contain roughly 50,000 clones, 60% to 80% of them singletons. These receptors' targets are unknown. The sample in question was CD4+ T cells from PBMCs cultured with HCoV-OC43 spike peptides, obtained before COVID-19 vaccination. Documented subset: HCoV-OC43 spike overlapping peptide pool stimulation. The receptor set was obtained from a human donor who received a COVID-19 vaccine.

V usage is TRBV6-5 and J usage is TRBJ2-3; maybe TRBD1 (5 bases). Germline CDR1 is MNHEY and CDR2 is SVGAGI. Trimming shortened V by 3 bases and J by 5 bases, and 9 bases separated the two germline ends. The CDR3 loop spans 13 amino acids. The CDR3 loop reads CASSYIRGDTQYF. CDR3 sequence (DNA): TGTGCCAGCAGTTATATTAGGGGAGATACGCAGTATTTT.

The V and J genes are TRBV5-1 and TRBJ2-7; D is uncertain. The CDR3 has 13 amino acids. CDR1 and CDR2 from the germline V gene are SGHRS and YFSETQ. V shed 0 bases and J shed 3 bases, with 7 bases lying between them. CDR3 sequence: CASSLEPGYEQYV. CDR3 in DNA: TGCGCCAGCAGCTTGGAACCGGGCTACGAGCAGTACGTC.

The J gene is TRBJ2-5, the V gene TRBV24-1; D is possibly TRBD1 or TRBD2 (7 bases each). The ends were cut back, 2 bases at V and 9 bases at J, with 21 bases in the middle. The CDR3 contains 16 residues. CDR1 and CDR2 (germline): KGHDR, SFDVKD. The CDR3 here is CATSDSGRGGLGAQYF. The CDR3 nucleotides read TGTGCCACCAGTGATTCTGGCAGGGGGGGCCTGGGGGCCCAGTACTTC.

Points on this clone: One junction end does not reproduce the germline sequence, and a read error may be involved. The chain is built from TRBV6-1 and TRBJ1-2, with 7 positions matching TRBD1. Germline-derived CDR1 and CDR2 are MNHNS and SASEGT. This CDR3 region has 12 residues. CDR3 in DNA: TGTGCCAGCAGTGAAGACTACTTGCGACAGGGCTTC. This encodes CASSEDYLRQGF.

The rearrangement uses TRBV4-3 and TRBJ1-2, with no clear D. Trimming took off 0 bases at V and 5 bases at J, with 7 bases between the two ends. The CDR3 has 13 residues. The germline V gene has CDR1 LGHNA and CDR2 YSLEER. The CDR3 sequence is CASSQELEYGYTF. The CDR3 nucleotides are TGCGCCAGCAGCCAAGAATTAGAGTATGGCTACACCTTC.